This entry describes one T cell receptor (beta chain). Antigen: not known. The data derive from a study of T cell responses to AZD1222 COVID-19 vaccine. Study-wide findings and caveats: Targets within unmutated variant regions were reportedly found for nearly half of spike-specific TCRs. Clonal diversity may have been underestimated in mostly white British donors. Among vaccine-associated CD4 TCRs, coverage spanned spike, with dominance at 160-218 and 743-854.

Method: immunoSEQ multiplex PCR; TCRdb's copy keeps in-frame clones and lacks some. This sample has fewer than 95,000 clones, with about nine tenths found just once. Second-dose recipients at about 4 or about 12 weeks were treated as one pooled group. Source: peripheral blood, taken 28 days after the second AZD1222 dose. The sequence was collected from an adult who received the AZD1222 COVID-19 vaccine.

CDR3 coding DNA: TGCGCCAGCAGGGTGACTAGCGGGGGTAAAGAGACCCAGTACTTC. This translates into CASRVTSGGKETQYF. This chain uses TRBV5-1 with TRBJ2-5; 12 nucleotides line up with TRBD2. CDR1 is SGHRS and CDR2 is YFSETQ in the germline V gene. The CDR3 is 15 amino acids. Trimming removed 5 bases from V and 3 bases from J; junction bases left unmatched: 5.